Each of the 32 T cell receptor beta chains below was sequenced from the same sample in a study of T-cell memory formation after mild COVID-19. TCRdb re-analysed the 5' RACE reads in MiXCR, keeping a single row per CDR3 protein. The table lists under 300,000 distinct CDR3 sequences, less than 20% of them singletons. The specimen sequenced was PBMCs or a T cell subset sorted from them (not recorded which). Every receptor here comes from a man aged 18-30 years who had mild COVID-19 (a few samples of this study predate the infection). Cell type and time point are not known.

The chain combines TRBV6-2 or TRBV6-3 with TRBJ1-5; 9 nucleotides agree with TRBD1. Germline CDR1 is MNHEY and CDR2 is SVGEGT. V dropped 6 bases and J dropped 5; count of bases not matched to a gene: 5. This CDR3 is built from 14 residues. The CDR3 is CASRRQGGDQPQHF. The CDR3 DNA reads as TGTGCCAGCAGGAGACAGGGGGGGGATCAGCCCCAGCATTTT.

This clonotype showed up many times. The chain links TRBV5-1 to TRBJ2-3, with a possible D match to TRBD2 (6 bases). Trimming removed 1 base at V and 2 bases at J, with 20 bases between. Germline V gene sequence: CDR1 SGHRS, CDR2 YFSETQ. This CDR3 region has 18 residues. CDR3 in amino acids: CASSLLGLEMGLTDTQYF. In nucleotides, the CDR3 is TGCGCCAGCAGCTTGTTGGGGCTAGAGATGGGACTCACAGATACGCAGTATTTT.

This clonotype has a handful of counts. The chain carries TRBV27 and TRBJ2-3; D gene ambiguous. Germline CDR1 is MNHEY and CDR2 is SMNVEV (reference sequence). This CDR3 spans 13 amino acids. Trimming shortened V by 6 bases and J by 0 bases, and 7 bases separated the two germline ends. This CDR3 is CASRIFSTDTQYF. The CDR3 DNA reads TGTGCCAGCAGGATATTTAGCACAGATACGCAGTATTTT.

The chain recombines TRBV29-1 with TRBJ2-3; TRBD2 might be the D (5 bases). In germline, CDR1 is SQVTM, CDR2 ANQGSEA. This CDR3 has 8 amino acids. The V and J ends lost 7 bases and 14 bases respectively, with 10 bases between them. Written as DNA, the CDR3 is TGCAGCGAGGATGGGAGGTATTTT. Protein sequence: CSEDGRYF.

The CDR3 reads CASSYLGQGFYEQYV. CDR3 coding DNA: TGTGCCAGCAGTTACCTGGGACAGGGGTTCTACGAGCAGTACGTC. V gene TRBV6-6 combines with J gene TRBJ2-7, with 10 bases that match TRBD1. V lost 2 bases and J lost 3; bases outside the gene matches: 4. CDR1 MNHNY and CDR2 SVGAGI come from the germline V gene (reference sequence). The CDR3 loop spans 15 amino acids.

The rearrangement joins TRBV11-2 to TRBJ2-7, with TRBD1 identical over 7 bases. After removal of 5 bases from V and 3 bases from J, the junction contained 10 bases not matched to a gene. Germline V gives CDR1 SGHAT, CDR2 FQNNGV. There are 15 residues in the CDR3. The CDR3 DNA follows: TGTGCCAGCAGCCCTACAGGACAGGCGCACTACGAGCAGTACGTC. This sequence encodes CASSPTGQAHYEQYV.

The chain uses TRBV7-8 and TRBJ2-7, with D uncertain. Germline V lookup: CDR1 SGHVS, CDR2 FQNEAQ. V lost 0 bases and J 4 bases, leaving 7 bases between the germline ends. CDR3 length: 13 amino acids. CDR3 amino acids: CASSLAIEYEQYF. DNA of the CDR3: TGTGCCAGCAGCTTAGCGATAGAGTACGAGCAGTACTTC.

This chain joins TRBV5-5 and TRBJ2-1; maybe TRBD2 (5 bases). Germline V gene data show CDR1 as SGHKS and CDR2 as YYEKEE (reference sequence). Deletions cut 0 bases from V and 14 bases from J, with 21 bases between. CDR3 length equals 15 residues. In DNA form, the CDR3 reads TGTGCCAGCAGCTTGGGTGACTCATATCTTACAGCGGAGTTCTTC. This gives the protein CASSLGDSYLTAEFF.

In this sample, this clonotype turned up a few times. V usage is TRBV12-3 or TRBV12-4 and J usage is TRBJ1-6; no definite D call. The V and J ends lost 2 bases and 5 bases respectively, with 10 bases between them. The CDR3 spans 15 residues. This CDR3 is CASSLTANNNSPLHF. Written as DNA, the CDR3 is TGTGCCAGCAGTTTAACAGCAAACAATAATTCACCCCTCCACTTT.

V and J are TRBV10-2 and TRBJ1-4; no definite D call. This CDR3 has 14 residues. Trimming took off 7 bases at V and 0 bases at J, with 9 bases between the two ends. Germline CDR1 reads WSHSY; CDR2 reads SAAADI. The CDR3 DNA reads TGCGCCAGCAAGGAGTACTCAACTAATGAAAAACTGTTTTTT. Translation: CASKEYSTNEKLFF.

The rearrangement uses TRBV5-1 and TRBJ2-5; D might be TRBD2 (5 bases). Deletions cut 1 base from V and 4 bases from J, with 14 bases between. The germline CDR1 and CDR2 sequences are SGHRS and YFSETQ. The CDR3 extends over 15 amino acids. CDR3 bases: TGCGCCAGCAGCTTGATTCCACTAGTAGGAGAGACCCAGTACTTC. Its protein is CASSLIPLVGETQYF.

This clonotype was counted a few times. This chain uses TRBV5-1 with TRBJ2-5; 9 positions agree with TRBD2. This CDR3 spans 16 amino acids. V lost 0 bases to trimming and J lost 4 bases; unmatched junction nucleotides: 7. Germline V gene lookup returns CDR1 SGHRS and CDR2 YFSETQ. The CDR3 loop reads CASSLAPAGGRETQYF. The CDR3 DNA follows: TGCGCCAGCAGCTTGGCCCCGGCGGGGGGGAGAGAGACCCAGTACTTC.

There are a few counts of this clonotype. The DNA of the CDR3 is TGCGCCAGCGGACAAGAGGGGAGGGAGACCCAGTACTTC. As protein: CASGQEGRETQYF. This sequence joins TRBV5-1 and TRBJ2-5; TRBD2 is a possible D gene (6 bases). The germline CDR1 and CDR2 sequences are SGHRS and YFSETQ. Deletions cut 7 bases from V and 5 bases from J, with 15 bases between. The CDR3 runs to 13 residues.

In this sample, this clonotype turned up a few times. V gene TRBV29-1 combines with J gene TRBJ2-3, with TRBD2 matching 8 bases. This CDR3 is built from 13 residues. V trimming: 5 bases; J trimming: 1 base; junction bases outside the gene matches: 2. Germline assignment: CDR1 SQVTM and CDR2 ANQGSEA. The CDR3 protein is CSVRRGGTDTQYF. The CDR3 nucleotides read TGCAGCGTTAGGCGGGGGGGCACAGATACGCAGTATTTT.

V usage is TRBV11-2 and J usage is TRBJ2-3, with 8 bases matching TRBD1. Germline CDR1 is SGHAT and CDR2 is FQNNGV. The CDR3 extends over 16 amino acids. Germline trimming cut 2 bases from V and 4 bases from J; bases unmatched to any gene: 8. CDR3 amino acids: CASSLIRTGNSDTQYF. CDR3 coding DNA: TGTGCCAGCAGCTTAATTCGGACAGGGAATTCAGATACGCAGTATTTT.

This sequence joins TRBV3-1 and TRBJ1-6; D is unresolved. The germline V gene has CDR1 LGHDT and CDR2 YNNKEL (reference sequence). V gave up 2 bases and J gave up 6 bases, with 11 bases separating them. The CDR3 totals 15 residues. The CDR3 sequence is CASSQLAEVNSPLHF. The CDR3 DNA follows: TGTGCCAGCAGCCAACTGGCGGAGGTTAATTCACCCCTCCACTTT.

There are a few counts of this clonotype. This sequence joins TRBV5-4 and TRBJ2-3; no clear D. This CDR3 is 15 amino acids long. V lost 1 base and J lost 4, with 13 bases in between. Per the germline V gene, CDR1 is SGHNT and CDR2 is YYREEE (reference sequence). The CDR3 DNA reads TGTGCCAGCAGCTTGCCGGGTAGTGTCTCAGATACGCAGTATTTT. Protein: CASSLPGSVSDTQYF.

Ten or more counts support this clonotype. The chain couples TRBV5-1 to TRBJ2-5; unclear D gene. The CDR3 covers 14 residues. Germline CDR1 reads SGHRS; CDR2 reads YFSETQ. Trimming took 2 bases from V and 1 from J, leaving 9 bases between them. The CDR3 DNA follows: TGCGCCAGCAGCTTTTTTGGACCCCAAGAGACCCAGTACTTC. Translated, it gives CASSFFGPQETQYF.

This chain links TRBV2 with TRBJ2-1, with D unresolved. The CDR3 length is 15 residues. Between the trimmed V and J ends, which lost 8 bases and 4 bases, there was a span of 18 bases. Germline CDR1 SNHLY, CDR2 FYNNEI. The CDR3 DNA reads as TGTGCCAGCGCACCGGTTACAGAAAGTTACAATGAGCAGTTCTTC. Its protein is CASAPVTESYNEQFF. Full variable domain (rest looked up from reference TRBV2 and TRBJ2-1): EPEVTQTPSHQVTQMGQEVILRCVPISNHLYFYWYRQILGQKVEFLVSFYNNEISEKSEIFDDQFSVERPDGSNFTLKIRSTKLEDSAMYFCASAPVTESYNEQFFGPGTRLTVL.

This chain connects TRBV30 to TRBJ2-7, with 10 positions matching TRBD1. CDR1 and CDR2 from the germline V gene are GTSNPN and SVGIG (reference sequence). Trimming at V came to 8 bases and at J to 7 bases, leaving 11 bases not matched to a gene. This CDR3 is 13 amino acids long. The CDR3 bases are TGTGCCGGGGACAGGGGAACGAGTTTTGAGCAGTACTTC. Protein sequence: CAGDRGTSFEQYF.

This clonotype appeared a few times. The V call is TRBV20-1, the J call TRBJ1-1, with D hard to call. Germline V gene data show CDR1 as DFQATT and CDR2 as SNEGSKA (reference sequence). The CDR3 covers 13 residues. Trimming shortened V by 1 base and J by 7 bases, and 13 bases separated the two germline ends. The CDR3 spells CSARATEVIEAFF. CDR3 coding DNA: TGCAGTGCTAGAGCAACAGAAGTAATTGAAGCTTTCTTT.

This clonotype was observed a single time. The rearrangement joins TRBV30 to TRBJ1-3; D gene uncertain. There are 13 residues in the CDR3. The V gene's germline CDR1 is GTSNPN and CDR2 SVGIG (reference sequence). V lost 4 bases and J lost 2, with 9 bases in between. The CDR3 DNA follows: TGTGCCTGGACCCTGATGGCTGGAAACACCATATATTTT. Translation: CAWTLMAGNTIYF.

This rearrangement joins TRBV6-2 or TRBV6-3 to TRBJ2-7; D remains ambiguous. The CDR3 has 12 amino acids. Trimming removed 9 bases from V and 0 bases from J, with 9 bases in between. Germline-derived CDR1 and CDR2 are MNHEY and SVGEGT. CDR3 amino acids: CASRASSYEQYF. CDR3 coding DNA: TGTGCCAGTCGGGCCTCCTCCTACGAGCAGTACTTC.

There are a few counts of this clonotype. The chain combines TRBV3-1 with TRBJ2-3; D is unclear. The CDR3 spans 16 residues. V gave up 1 base and J gave up 2 bases, with 13 bases separating them. The V gene's germline CDR1 is LGHDT and CDR2 YNNKEL (reference sequence). CDR3 region: CASSQVFGAPTDTQYF. The CDR3 DNA reads TGTGCCAGCAGCCAAGTTTTCGGAGCCCCCACAGATACGCAGTATTTT.

The chain employs TRBV5-1 and TRBJ2-3; TRBD2 aligns across 11 bases. Trimming took 0 bases from V and 1 from J; bases not matched to a gene: 7. The CDR3 runs 18 residues. Germline V CDR1 and CDR2: SGHRS, YFSETQ. Here the CDR3 reads CASSLETSGGPGTDTQYF. As DNA, the CDR3 is TGCGCCAGCAGCTTGGAAACTAGCGGGGGACCAGGCACAGATACGCAGTATTTT.

This chain uses TRBV6-5 with TRBJ1-6; no reliable D call. The CDR3 consists of 15 residues. From germline, CDR1 is MNHEY and CDR2 SVGAGI. V shed 6 bases and J shed 0 bases, with 9 bases lying between them. The CDR3, as DNA: TGTGCCAGCAGATTACAGAGCTCCTATAATTCACCCCTCCACTTT. Encoded protein: CASRLQSSYNSPLHF.

In this sample, this clonotype turned up many times. The chain is built from TRBV12-3 or TRBV12-4 and TRBJ2-3; D is unresolved. Trimming cost V 3 bases and J 3 bases, with 7 bases left between them. The CDR3 contains 13 residues. The CDR3 loop is CASSFSRTDTQYF. The CDR3 DNA reads as TGTGCCAGCAGTTTCTCTAGGACAGATACGCAGTATTTT.

This chain joins TRBV20-1 and TRBJ1-5, with no clear D. Germline lookup yields CDR1 DFQATT and CDR2 SNEGSKA (reference sequence). The length of the CDR3 is 12 residues. V was shortened by 6 bases and J by 3 bases, with 9 bases between the two germline ends. The CDR3 DNA reads as TGCAGTGCCCGGGGTCCCAATCAGCCCCAGCATTTT. Translating gives CSARGPNQPQHF.

The V and J genes are TRBV5-5 and TRBJ1-2, with 8 bases fitting TRBD1. CDR3 length equals 13 residues. The V segment lost 4 bases and the J segment 4 bases; nucleotides outside the gene matches: 3. Germline V gene lookup returns CDR1 SGHKS and CDR2 YYEKEE (reference sequence). The CDR3 nucleotides are TGTGCCAGCAGCAAGACAGGGGCCTATGGCTACACCTTC. This sequence encodes CASSKTGAYGYTF.

In its sample, this clonotype was seen many times. The chain has TRBV5-6 and TRBJ1-2; a possible D gene is TRBD1 (5 bases). V was trimmed by 0 bases and J by 4 bases, leaving 13 bases between them. Germline CDR1 and CDR2: SGHDT and YYEEEE. This CDR3 has 15 residues. The CDR3 DNA sequence: TGTGCCAGCAGCTTGGGTCCGGGGGTTTCCTATGGCTACACCTTC. This sequence encodes CASSLGPGVSYGYTF.

The chain recombines TRBV28 with TRBJ2-3; TRBD2 matches at 7 bases. The J segment lost 2 bases and the V segment lost 8 bases, leaving 4 bases of the junction unmatched. Per germline, CDR1 MDHEN and CDR2 SYDVKM. The CDR3 is 13 amino acids. CDR3 sequence: CASESGVTDTQYF. The CDR3 coding sequence is TGTGCCAGCGAAAGCGGGGTCACAGATACGCAGTATTTT.

V and J are TRBV27 and TRBJ1-2; TRBD1 might be the D (5 bases). The CDR3 covers 13 residues. V was clipped by 3 bases and J by 8 bases, with 13 bases between them. The germline V gene encodes CDR1 MNHEY and CDR2 SMNVEV (reference sequence). This CDR3 reads CASSFTREGGYTF. As DNA, the CDR3 is TGTGCCAGCAGTTTTACCAGGGAAGGAGGCTACACCTTC.